The subject of this entry is one T cell receptor beta chain. Its antigen is undetermined. This CDR3 comprises 16 residues. Germline V gene data show CDR1 as SGHVS and CDR2 as FNYEAQ. The V and J ends lost 5 bases and 2 bases, in that order; junction bases with no gene match: 8. ViraFEST used viral peptide pools to expand antigen-specific CD4+ T cells before sequencing. Following an approximately 9-day culture, CD4+ T cells were purified. Participants were given two doses of BNT162b2 or mRNA-1273 vaccine. These data originate in a study of vaccination effects on CD4 cells after COVID-19. Study conclusions and caveats: Convalescent patients were scarce in the study, and it lacked early post-infection timepoints.

Data came from immunoSEQ multiplex PCR; TCRdb stores just in-frame clones and leaves some out. Seen here are more than 65,000 clones, approximately 82% observed once, and the top ten hold 0.95% to 1.5%. This TCR derives from a human donor who received a COVID-19 vaccine. The chain carries TRBV7-6 and TRBJ2-3, with 9 bases identical to TRBD2. The sample was CD4+ T cells from PBMCs cultured with HCoV-229E spike peptides, taken after COVID-19 vaccination. DNA for the CDR3: TGTGCCAGCAGCCCTGGGGCTAGCGGGGTCACAGATACGCAGTATTTT. The encoded protein is CASSPGASGVTDTQYF. The whole variable domain, remainder taken from reference TRBV7-6 and TRBJ2-3, is GAGVSQSPRYKVTKRGQDVALRCDPISGHVSLYWYRQALGQGPEFLTYFNYEAQQDKSGLPNDRFSAERPEGSISTLTIQRTEQRDSAMYRCASSPGASGVTDTQYFGPGTRLTVL.